The 28 T cell receptor beta chains below come from one sample, sequenced in a study of T cell therapy after organ transplantation. Time point of the sample: 4-8 weeks after completion of therapy. Antigens of these TCRs are unknown. Only in-frame clones appear in the TCRdb table, and some are missing; sequencing was by immunoSEQ multiplex PCR. The table includes about 3,400 clones, roughly two thirds detected once. This specimen consisted of CD8+ T cells from blood, obtained after autologous CMV-specific T cell therapy. These receptors were collected from a human patient who had received a solid organ transplant and had CMV disease. The graft donor may have given rise to some T cells.

This sequence joins TRBV27 and TRBJ1-2; no definite D call. V was shortened by 4 bases and J by 8 bases, with 8 bases between the two germline ends. Germline V gene sequence: CDR1 MNHEY, CDR2 SMNVEV (reference sequence). The CDR3 spans 11 residues. CDR3: CASSSGWGYTF. The CDR3 bases are TGTGCCAGCAGTTCTGGGTGGGGCTACACCTTC.

The CDR3 loop reads CASSVSASGGDTGELFF. The CDR3, as DNA: TGTGCCAGCAGCGTATCGGCTAGCGGGGGGGACACCGGGGAGCTGTTTTTT. This chain joins TRBV9 and TRBJ2-2; 12 nucleotides match TRBD2. The CDR3 has 17 amino acids. Germline V CDR1 and CDR2: SGDLS, YYNGEE. The V segment lost 1 base and the J segment 3 bases; nucleotides outside the gene matches: 4.

There are a few counts of this clone. The chain employs TRBV27 and TRBJ1-2; TRBD1 is a possible D gene (5 bases). The CDR3 totals 13 residues. V shed 0 bases and J shed 6 bases, with 8 bases lying between them. Looked up from germline, CDR1 is MNHEY and CDR2 is SMNVEV (reference sequence). CDR3 protein: CASSLSRVHGYTF. CDR3 DNA: TGTGCCAGCAGTTTATCCAGGGTGCATGGCTACACCTTC.

V is TRBV7-8 and J is TRBJ1-1, with D tentatively TRBD1 (6 bases). Trimming took off 5 bases at V and 9 bases at J, with 10 bases between the two ends. The germline gives CDR1 SGHVS, CDR2 FQNEAQ. The CDR3 has 11 amino acids. The CDR3 nucleotides are TGTGCCAGCAGCCTCGGACAGCAAGCTTTCTTT. This gives the protein CASSLGQQAFF.

V usage is TRBV2 and J usage is TRBJ2-1, with TRBD1 matching 7 bases. CDR1 SNHLY and CDR2 FYNNEI come from the germline V gene. This CDR3 spans 16 amino acids. V trimming: 6 bases; J trimming: 2 bases; junction bases outside the gene matches: 10. The CDR3 spells CASSATGLTTYNEQFF. The DNA of the CDR3 is TGTGCCAGCAGCGCGACAGGGCTGACAACCTACAATGAGCAGTTCTTC.

The rearrangement uses TRBV7-9 and TRBJ2-5; 8 nucleotides agree with TRBD2. This CDR3 has 16 amino acids. V dropped 2 bases and J dropped 0; count of bases not matched to a gene: 5. From germline, CDR1 is SEHNR and CDR2 FQNEAQ (reference sequence). The chain's CDR3 is CASSLRVLADQETQYF. DNA of the CDR3: TGTGCCAGCAGCTTAAGGGTACTAGCGGACCAAGAGACCCAGTACTTC. The variable domain in full, completed from reference TRBV7-9 and TRBJ2-5, reads DTGVSQNPRHKITKRGQNVTFRCDPISEHNRLYWYRQTLGQGPEFLTYFQNEAQLEKSRLLSDRFSAERPKGSFSTLEIQRTEQGDSAMYLCASSLRVLADQETQYFGPGTRLLVL.

This clone was recorded a few times. This rearrangement joins TRBV7-6 to TRBJ2-5; 10 bases are shared with TRBD1. The germline V gene encodes CDR1 SGHVS and CDR2 FNYEAQ. This CDR3 spans 17 amino acids. V was clipped by 5 bases and J by 7 bases; unmatched bases: 16. The CDR3 region is CASSPTTGTGERGTQYF. DNA of the CDR3: TGTGCCAGCAGCCCCACAACCGGGACAGGGGAGCGGGGGACCCAGTACTTC. The full variable domain, rest sourced from reference TRBV7-6 and TRBJ2-5, is GAGVSQSPRYKVTKRGQDVALRCDPISGHVSLYWYRQALGQGPEFLTYFNYEAQQDKSGLPNDRFSAERPEGSISTLTIQRTEQRDSAMYRCASSPTTGTGERGTQYFGPGTRLLVL.

The rearrangement uses TRBV5-4 and TRBJ2-7; D possibly corresponds to TRBD1 (6 bases). This CDR3 is built from 14 residues. Trimming took 3 bases from V and 0 from J, leaving 10 bases between them. CDR1 and CDR2 from the germline V gene are SGHNT and YYREEE (reference sequence). The CDR3: CASSSDRSSYEQYF. The DNA of the CDR3 is TGTGCCAGCAGCTCCGACAGGAGCTCCTACGAGCAGTACTTC.

This clone occurred a few times. This rearrangement joins TRBV9 to TRBJ1-3, with D hard to call. The V end lost 5 bases, the J end lost 4 bases, and 10 bases lay between the germline ends. Germline V gene data show CDR1 as SGDLS and CDR2 as YYNGEE. The CDR3 covers 13 residues. Here the CDR3 DNA reads TGTGCCAGCAGTGCCATTCGAGGAAACACCATATATTTT. It specifies CASSAIRGNTIYF.

The V gene is TRBV7-9, the J gene TRBJ1-1; TRBD1 agrees at 7 bases. Germline loops: CDR1 SEHNR, CDR2 FQNEAQ (reference sequence). The CDR3 totals 15 residues. V lost 4 bases, J lost 1 base, and 6 bases stayed unmatched. The CDR3 loop reads CASSSDRAGNTEAFF. For the CDR3, the DNA is TGTGCCAGCAGCTCAGACAGGGCAGGGAACACTGAAGCTTTCTTT.

This sequence joins TRBV6-1 and TRBJ2-5; the match to TRBD1 covers 12 bases. This CDR3 is 15 amino acids long. CDR1 MNHNS and CDR2 SASEGT come from the germline V gene. Trimming removed 8 bases from V and 5 bases from J; junction bases left unmatched: 9. CDR3 nucleotide sequence: TGTGCCAGCCTCGAGGGGACAGGGGGCGGGGAGACCCAGTACTTC. Its translation: CASLEGTGGGETQYF.

J is TRBJ2-5 and V is TRBV7-9; 10 bases match TRBD1. The CDR3 is 16 residues long. Germline V CDR1 and CDR2: SEHNR, FQNEAQ (reference sequence). The V gene end was trimmed by 3 bases and the J gene end by 5 bases; junction bases not matched to a gene: 9. The CDR3 is CASSFSSGQGEETQYF. CDR3 coding DNA: TGTGCCAGCAGCTTTTCCTCCGGACAGGGGGAGGAGACCCAGTACTTC.

This clone has a handful of counts. The V gene is TRBV27, the J gene TRBJ2-5; TRBD2 agrees at 11 bases. J gave up 1 base and V 5 bases, and 6 bases lay outside the gene matches. Germline V CDR1 and CDR2: MNHEY, SMNVEV (reference sequence). The CDR3 sequence is 16 residues long. Written as DNA, the CDR3 is TGTGCCAGCAGTCCCAGGACTAGCGGGCCCCAAGAGACCCAGTACTTC. Its protein product is CASSPRTSGPQETQYF.

The J gene is TRBJ2-5, the V gene TRBV7-8; D gene uncertain. Trimming removed 5 bases at V and 0 bases at J, with 13 bases between. CDR1 is SGHVS and CDR2 is FQNEAQ in the germline V gene. This CDR3 has 15 residues. The CDR3 coding sequence is TGTGCCAGCAGCGGGAAGGTAGAGGACCAAGAGACCCAGTACTTC. Its translation is CASSGKVEDQETQYF.

The J gene is TRBJ2-1, the V gene TRBV6-5; 12 nucleotides align to TRBD1. There are 16 residues in the CDR3. Germline loops: CDR1 MNHEY, CDR2 SVGAGI. V lost 2 bases, J lost 6 bases, and 5 bases stayed unmatched. The CDR3 loop is CASSYNPGQGANEQFF. The CDR3 DNA is TGTGCCAGCAGTTACAATCCGGGACAGGGGGCCAATGAGCAGTTCTTC.

The V call is TRBV9, the J call TRBJ2-5; 8 positions match TRBD2. In germline, CDR1 is SGDLS, CDR2 YYNGEE. J lost 2 bases, V lost 0 bases, and 9 bases had no gene match. The CDR3 covers 17 residues. The CDR3 sequence: CASSVGVSGTSQETQYF. DNA for the CDR3: TGTGCCAGCAGCGTAGGGGTTAGCGGGACCTCTCAAGAGACCCAGTACTTC.

V gene TRBV29-1 combines with J gene TRBJ2-5, with 14 bases aligning to TRBD2. Germline trimming cut 2 bases from V and 1 base from J; bases unmatched to any gene: 12. The CDR3 totals 19 residues. CDR1 and CDR2 from the germline V gene are SQVTM and ANQGSEA. In DNA, the CDR3 is TGCAGCGTTGAACTTGGGACCTTTGGGACTAGCGGGAGCCAAGAGACCCAGTACTTC. This translates into CSVELGTFGTSGSQETQYF.

V usage is TRBV10-2 and J usage is TRBJ1-2, with 9 bases identical to TRBD1. The V segment lost 1 base and the J segment 6 bases; nucleotides outside the gene matches: 3. Per germline, CDR1 WSHSY and CDR2 SAAADI. CDR3 length: 14 residues. The CDR3 sequence is CASSEYRGHDGYTF. The DNA of the CDR3 is TGCGCCAGCAGTGAGTACAGGGGGCACGATGGCTACACCTTC.

The gene calls are TRBV27 and TRBJ2-5; tentative D call: TRBD2 (6 bases). V lost 4 bases and J lost 2, with 14 bases in between. The CDR3 runs to 15 residues. The germline gives CDR1 MNHEY, CDR2 SMNVEV (reference sequence). The CDR3: CASSYGWEDQETQYF. CDR3 coding DNA: TGTGCCAGCAGTTACGGGTGGGAGGATCAAGAGACCCAGTACTTC.

This clone was seen once. The chain recombines TRBV9 with TRBJ2-5; no clear D. V was trimmed by 2 bases and J by 7 bases, leaving 12 bases between them. Germline loops: CDR1 SGDLS, CDR2 YYNGEE. CDR3 length equals 13 residues. The CDR3 loop is CASSVGTPGTQYF. The CDR3 DNA follows: TGTGCCAGCAGCGTCGGCACTCCAGGGACCCAGTACTTC. Full variable domain (missing parts from reference TRBV9 and TRBJ2-5): DSGVTQTPKHLITATGQRVTLRCSPRSGDLSVYWYQQSLDQGLQFLIQYYNGEERAKGNILERFSAQQFPDLHSELNLSSLELGDSALYFCASSVGTPGTQYFGPGTRLLVL.

The chain carries TRBV7-2 and TRBJ2-5; 7 bases agree with TRBD2. This CDR3 is 14 amino acids long. The V and J ends lost 0 bases and 4 bases, in that order; junction bases with no gene match: 2. In germline, CDR1 is SGHTA, CDR2 FQGNSA. CDR3 loop: CASSLAGGVETQYF. The CDR3 DNA reads as TGTGCCAGCAGCTTAGCGGGAGGGGTAGAGACCCAGTACTTC. The variable domain in full, with the rest retrieved from reference TRBV7-2 and TRBJ2-5, is GAGVSQSPSNKVTEKGKDVELRCDPISGHTALYWYRQSLGQGLEFLIYFQGNSAPDKSGLPSDRFSAERTGGSVSTLTIQRTQQEDSAVYLCASSLAGGVETQYFGPGTRLLVL.

V is TRBV18 and J is TRBJ2-3, with D unresolved. Germline V gene data show CDR1 as KGHSH and CDR2 as LQKENI. This CDR3 region has 13 residues. V gave up 3 bases and J gave up 4 bases, with 8 bases separating them. The CDR3 here is CASSPDSPDTQYF. For the CDR3, the DNA is TGTGCCAGCTCACCGGATAGCCCAGATACGCAGTATTTT. Together with reference TRBV18 and TRBJ2-3, the CDR3 gives the full variable domain: NAGVMQNPRHLVRRRGQEARLRCSPMKGHSHVYWYRQLPEEGLKFMVYLQKENIIDESGMPKERFSAEFPKEGPSILRIQQVVRGDSAAYFCASSPDSPDTQYFGPGTRLTVL.

The rearrangement joins TRBV25-1 to TRBJ2-7; D is possibly TRBD2 (6 bases). Germline loops: CDR1 MGHDK, CDR2 SYGVNS. The CDR3 has 11 residues. V dropped 7 bases and J dropped 4 bases, with 8 bases sitting between them. Written as DNA, the CDR3 is TGTGCCAGCACGGGAGAATACGAGCAGTACTTC. Its protein is CASTGEYEQYF.

This clone showed up just a few times. The CDR3 protein is CASSIGMSGLAGGRLFF. The CDR3 nucleotides read TGTGCCAGTAGTATCGGTATGTCGGGACTAGCGGGAGGTAGGCTGTTCTTC. V and J are TRBV19 and TRBJ2-1, with 15 bases identical to TRBD2. The length of the CDR3 is 17 residues. J was trimmed by 15 bases and V by 3 bases; bases with no gene match: 15. Looked up from germline, CDR1 is LNHDA and CDR2 is SQIVND (reference sequence).

The rearrangement uses TRBV27 and TRBJ2-3, with 7 bases lining up with TRBD1. With 4 bases clipped from V and 2 bases from J, the junction kept 9 bases outside the gene matches. Germline-derived CDR1 and CDR2 are MNHEY and SMNVEV (reference sequence). This CDR3 has 16 residues. CDR3 residues: CASSSRQGWYTDTQYF. The CDR3 DNA sequence: TGTGCCAGCAGTTCTCGACAGGGTTGGTACACAGATACGCAGTATTTT.

This clone appeared once. CDR3 bases: TGTGCCAGCAGTGACATGGTAGGGACAGCCGGGGACACCGGGGAGCTGTTTTTT. It codes for CASSDMVGTAGDTGELFF. The rearrangement uses TRBV2 and TRBJ2-2, with 7 bases matching TRBD1. CDR3 size: 18 residues. J lost 3 bases, V lost 3 bases, and 13 bases had no gene match. Germline V lookup: CDR1 SNHLY, CDR2 FYNNEI.

This chain uses TRBV7-9 with TRBJ2-3, with 9 bases aligning to TRBD1. The V gene end was trimmed by 5 bases and the J gene end by 11 bases; junction bases not matched to a gene: 11. CDR1 and CDR2 (germline): SEHNR, FQNEAQ (reference sequence). CDR3 length: 14 residues. CDR3 bases: TGTGCCAGCAGCCCCCTGGGACAGGGTTTTAAGCAGTATTTT. Protein sequence: CASSPLGQGFKQYF.

V is TRBV30 and J is TRBJ2-7, with 10 nucleotides matching TRBD2. Trimming removed 2 bases from V and 3 bases from J; junction bases left unmatched: 7. The germline CDR1 and CDR2 sequences are GTSNPN and SVGIG (reference sequence). The CDR3 is 15 amino acids. The CDR3 coding sequence is TGTGCCTGGAGTCAAGGACTAGCGGATTACTACGAGCAGTACTTC. It yields the protein CAWSQGLADYYEQYF.